These T cell receptor beta chains were read from a single sample in a study of T cell repertoires in cytomegalovirus infection. TCRdb re-called the reads through MiXCR, storing one row per CDR3 protein. The data contain almost 300,000 distinct CDR3 sequences, roughly a tenth of them seen just once; the ten biggest clones take up around 2.6%. The sample taken for sequencing was PBMCs. Receptor source: a human donor in good health (CMV status not recorded). Some clones in this sample may be carry-over from other donors' samples. The CDR3 runs from the conserved cysteine through the conserved F or W. The D gene is left open where the match is weak. Expanded clones are given a class, and other clones once, few, many or no size at all.

clone size: few; J gene: TRBJ2-1; D gene: TRBD2; V gene: TRBV19; CDR3 DNA: TGTGCCAGTACGGAGGTTAGCGGGGGACACAATGAGCAGTTCTTC; CDR3 protein: CASTEVSGGHNEQFF
clone size: few; J gene: TRBJ2-1; D gene: NA; V gene: TRBV11-1; CDR3 DNA: TGTGCCAGCAGCCCCGACGCTGGGAGCTCCTACAATGAGCAGTTCTTC; CDR3 protein: CASSPDAGSSYNEQFF
clone size: many; J gene: TRBJ2-3; D gene: TRBD2; V gene: TRBV6-6; CDR3 DNA: TGTGCCAGCAGTTACGGGTCTAGCGGGACCCGAGGTACGCAGTATTTT; CDR3 protein: CASSYGSSGTRGTQYF
clone size: many; J gene: TRBJ2-5; D gene: TRBD1; V gene: TRBV7-2; CDR3 DNA: TGTGCCAGCAGGGAACTTGGGACAGAAGAGACCCAGTACTTC; CDR3 protein: CASRELGTEETQYF
clone size: NA; J gene: TRBJ2-5; D gene: TRBD2; V gene: TRBV20-1; CDR3 DNA: TGCAGTGCGGTTCTAGCGGGGGGAGAGACCCAGTACTTC; CDR3 protein: CSAVLAGGETQYF
clone size: NA; J gene: TRBJ2-2; D gene: TRBD2; V gene: TRBV28; CDR3 DNA: TGTGCCAGCAGGGGGGGGAGGCGCACCGGGGAGCTGTTTTTT; CDR3 protein: CASRGGRRTGELFF
clone size: many; J gene: TRBJ2-2; D gene: TRBD1; V gene: TRBV29-1; CDR3 DNA: TGCAGCGTCCTGTCGGAGAAACAGGGGCCGGACACCGGGGAGCTGTTTTTT; CDR3 protein: CSVLSEKQGPDTGELFF
clone size: many; J gene: TRBJ2-4; D gene: NA; V gene: TRBV7-9; CDR3 DNA: TGTGCCAGCAGCTTAGAGGATGACTTC; CDR3 protein: CASSLEDDF
clone size: NA; J gene: TRBJ2-6; D gene: NA; V gene: TRBV6-2/TRBV6-3; CDR3 DNA: TGTGCCAGCAGTAAAGTCACGGTCTCTGGGGCCAACGTCCTGACTTTC; CDR3 protein: CASSKVTVSGANVLTF
clone size: many; J gene: TRBJ2-7; D gene: NA; V gene: TRBV6-2/TRBV6-3; CDR3 DNA: TGTGCCAGCAGGACCGACAGGAGTACGGGCGAGCAGTACTTC; CDR3 protein: CASRTDRSTGEQYF
clone size: many; J gene: TRBJ1-2; D gene: NA; V gene: TRBV14; CDR3 DNA: TGTGCCAGCAGCCAAGATGGGACGCCTAACTATGGCTACACCTTC; CDR3 protein: CASSQDGTPNYGYTF
clone size: many; J gene: TRBJ2-6; D gene: NA; V gene: TRBV4-3; CDR3 DNA: TGCGCCAGCAGCCCTCACTCCGGCAGGGCAAGCTCTGGGGCCAACGTCCTGACTTTC; CDR3 protein: CASSPHSGRASSGANVLTF
clone size: many; J gene: TRBJ1-1; D gene: NA; V gene: TRBV7-2; CDR3 DNA: TGTGCCAGCAGTGGGCAGGGGCGCACTGAAGCTTTCTTT; CDR3 protein: CASSGQGRTEAFF
clone size: NA; J gene: TRBJ1-1; D gene: NA; V gene: TRBV4-2; CDR3 DNA: TGTGCCAGCAGCCAAGGGCACAGCTTGAACACTGAAGCTTTCTTT; CDR3 protein: CASSQGHSLNTEAFF